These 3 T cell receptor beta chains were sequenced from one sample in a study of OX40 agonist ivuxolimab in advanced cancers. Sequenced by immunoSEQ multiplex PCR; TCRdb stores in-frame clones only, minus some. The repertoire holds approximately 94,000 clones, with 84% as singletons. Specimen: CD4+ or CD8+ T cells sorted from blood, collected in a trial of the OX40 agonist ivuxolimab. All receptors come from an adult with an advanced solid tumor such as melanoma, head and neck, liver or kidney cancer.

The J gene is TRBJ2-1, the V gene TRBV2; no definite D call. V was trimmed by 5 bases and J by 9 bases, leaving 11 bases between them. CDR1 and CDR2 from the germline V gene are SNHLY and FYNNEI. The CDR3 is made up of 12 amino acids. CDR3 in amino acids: CASSYSSGEQFF. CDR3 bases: TGTGCCAGCAGTTACTCTAGTGGTGAGCAGTTCTTC.

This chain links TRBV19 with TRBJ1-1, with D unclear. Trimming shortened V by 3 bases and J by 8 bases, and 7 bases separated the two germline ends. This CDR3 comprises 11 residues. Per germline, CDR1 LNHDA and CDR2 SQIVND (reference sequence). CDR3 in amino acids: CASSIRSEAFF. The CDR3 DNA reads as TGTGCCAGTAGTATTCGGTCAGAAGCTTTCTTT. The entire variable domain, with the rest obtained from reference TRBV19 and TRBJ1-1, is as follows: DGGITQSPKYLFRKEGQNVTLSCEQNLNHDAMYWYRQDPGQGLRLIYYSQIVNDFQKGDIAEGYSVSREKKESFPLTVTSAQKNPTAFYLCASSIRSEAFFGQGTRLTVV.

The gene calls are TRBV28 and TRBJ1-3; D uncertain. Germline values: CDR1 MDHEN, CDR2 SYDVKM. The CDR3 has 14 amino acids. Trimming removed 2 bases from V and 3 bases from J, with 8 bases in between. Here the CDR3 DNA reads TGTGCCAGCAGTTTACCGTCGCGTGGAAACACCATATATTTT. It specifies CASSLPSRGNTIYF.